Ten or more counts support the clone carrying this T cell receptor beta chain. This sample is part of a study of early T cells in non-severe SARS-CoV-2 infection. The wider study: Alpha and beta chains were unpaired, from unsorted whole-blood bulk RNA.

The germline CDR1 and CDR2 sequences are MNHNY and SVGAGI (reference sequence). Trimming took off 4 bases at V and 0 bases at J, with 16 bases between the two ends. The CDR3 runs 17 residues. Attached unique molecular identifiers marked individual cDNA molecules. One entry per CDR3 protein results from TCRdb running MiXCR on the 5' RACE reads. The sample shows about 49,000 distinct CDR3 sequences, about 6.5% of them seen only once. This sample comprised whole blood, obtained at baseline. V and J are TRBV6-6 and TRBJ1-3, with a possible D match to TRBD1 (5 bases). This receptor was obtained from an adult who was a healthcare worker with PCR-confirmed SARS-CoV-2 infection or an uninfected control (not recorded which). CDR3 sequence reads: CASSFGPPGDSGNTIYF. The CDR3, as DNA: TGTGCCAGCAGTTTCGGTCCCCCGGGGGACTCTGGAAACACCATATATTTT.